The text below deals with one TCR beta chain. Its antigen is currently unknown. The germline V gene has CDR1 LGHNA and CDR2 YSLEER. The CDR3 extends over 14 amino acids. TCRdb reanalyzed the 5' RACE reads, giving one entry per CDR3 protein sequence and no DNA. Recorded for this sample: approximately 160,000 distinct CDR3 sequences. The entry originates in a study of monozygotic twins with inflammatory bowel disease. Study-wide findings and caveats: Results did not support any single strong IBD-associated signal or clonotype.

Sequencing was performed on blood. This sequence was found in a human donor with ulcerative colitis or Crohn's disease, or a healthy co-twin of an affected twin (not recorded which). The chain couples TRBV4-3 to TRBJ2-3. CDR3 residues: CASSQDPHTDTQYF.